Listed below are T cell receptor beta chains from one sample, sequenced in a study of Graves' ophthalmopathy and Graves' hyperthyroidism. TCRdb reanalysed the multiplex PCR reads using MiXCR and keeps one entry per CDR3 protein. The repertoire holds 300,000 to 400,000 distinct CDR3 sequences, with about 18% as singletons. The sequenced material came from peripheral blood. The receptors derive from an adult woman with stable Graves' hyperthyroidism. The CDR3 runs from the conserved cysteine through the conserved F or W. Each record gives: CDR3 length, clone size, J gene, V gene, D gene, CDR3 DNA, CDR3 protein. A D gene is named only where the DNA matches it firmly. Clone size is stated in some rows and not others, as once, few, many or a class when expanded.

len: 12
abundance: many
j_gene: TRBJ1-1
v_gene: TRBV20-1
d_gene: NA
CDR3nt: TGCAGTGCTAGAGATGAGACCACGGGTGCTTTCTTT
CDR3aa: CSARDETTGAFF

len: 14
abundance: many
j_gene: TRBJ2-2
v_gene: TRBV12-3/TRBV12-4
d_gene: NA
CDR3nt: TGTGCCAGCACCCAAGACCGGGGTTCCGGGGAGCTGTTTTTT
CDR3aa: CASTQDRGSGELFF

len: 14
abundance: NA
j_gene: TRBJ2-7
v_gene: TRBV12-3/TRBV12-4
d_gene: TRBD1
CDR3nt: TGTGCCAGCACCGAAGGGGGCGACCTACGCGAGCAGTACTTC
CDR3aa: CASTEGGDLREQYF

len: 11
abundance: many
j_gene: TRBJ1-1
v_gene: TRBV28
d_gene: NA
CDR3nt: TGTGCCAGCAGTTTGATTGCTGAAGCTTTCTTT
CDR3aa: CASSLIAEAFF

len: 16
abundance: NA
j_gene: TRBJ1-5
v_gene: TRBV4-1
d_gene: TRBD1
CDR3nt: TGCGCCAGCAGCCTAATAAAGGGACAGGGAAATCAGCCCCAGCATTTT
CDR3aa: CASSLIKGQGNQPQHF

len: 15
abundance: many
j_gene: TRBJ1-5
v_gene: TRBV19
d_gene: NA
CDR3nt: TGTGCCAGTAGCCGGCGGGGAGATAGCAATCAGCCCCAGCATTTT
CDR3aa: CASSRRGDSNQPQHF

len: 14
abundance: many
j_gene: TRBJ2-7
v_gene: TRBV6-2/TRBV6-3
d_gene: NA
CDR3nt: TGTGCCAGCACCACCTCGCCTGGGACCTACGAGCAGTACTTC
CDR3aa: CASTTSPGTYEQYF

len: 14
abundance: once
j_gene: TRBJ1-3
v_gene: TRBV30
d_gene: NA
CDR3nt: TGTGCCTGGAGAGAGGGAAGCTCTGGAAACACCATATATTTT
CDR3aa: CAWREGSSGNTIYF

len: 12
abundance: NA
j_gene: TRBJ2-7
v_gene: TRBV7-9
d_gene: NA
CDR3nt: TGTGCCAGCAGCCCCGACACGTCGGGGCAGTACTTC
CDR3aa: CASSPDTSGQYF

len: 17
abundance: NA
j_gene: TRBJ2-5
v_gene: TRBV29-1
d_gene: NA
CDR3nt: TGCAGCGTTGAAGATCCGTCGGGACAAAGGAGTCCGGAGACCCAGTACTTC
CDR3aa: CSVEDPSGQRSPETQYF

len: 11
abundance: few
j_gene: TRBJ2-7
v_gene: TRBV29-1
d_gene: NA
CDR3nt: TGCAGCGTTGACGTTGGCTACGAGCAGTACTTC
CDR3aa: CSVDVGYEQYF

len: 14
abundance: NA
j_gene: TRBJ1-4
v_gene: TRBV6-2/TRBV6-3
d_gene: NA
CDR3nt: TGTGCCAGCAGGCCGGGACGGACTAATGAAAAACTGTTTTTT
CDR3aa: CASRPGRTNEKLFF

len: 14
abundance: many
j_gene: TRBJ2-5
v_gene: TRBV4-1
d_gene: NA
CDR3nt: TGCGCCAGCGCCCGGGCCCCCGTGGGGGAGACCCAGTACTTC
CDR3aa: CASARAPVGETQYF

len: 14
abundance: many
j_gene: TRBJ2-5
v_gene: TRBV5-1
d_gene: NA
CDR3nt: TGCGCCAGCAGCTTGTTAGGGGAACAAGAGACCCAGTACTTC
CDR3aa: CASSLLGEQETQYF

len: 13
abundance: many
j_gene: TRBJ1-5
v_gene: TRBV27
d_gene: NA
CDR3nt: TGTGCCAGCAGATTGGGCCATAATTCGCCCCAGCATTTT
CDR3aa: CASRLGHNSPQHF

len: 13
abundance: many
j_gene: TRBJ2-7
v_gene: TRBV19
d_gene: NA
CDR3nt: TGTGCCAGTAGTGAAGGACCAGCCTACGAGCAGTACTTC
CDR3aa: CASSEGPAYEQYF

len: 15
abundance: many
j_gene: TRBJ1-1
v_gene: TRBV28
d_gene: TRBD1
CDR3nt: TGTGCCAGCACCCTCGGACAGGTCGGAAACACTGAAGCTTTCTTT
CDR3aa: CASTLGQVGNTEAFF